This entry lists 25 T cell receptor beta chains sequenced from one sample in a study of identical twins (dated by TCRdb to the mid-2010s). The method was 5' RACE. The instrument was an Illumina HiSeq 2000. The raw public reads went through TCRdb reprocessing: fastp at Q25, MiXCR clone calling, in-frame beta chains kept. One record per CDR3 amino acid sequence lists the most common genes and DNA. This sample has around 340,000 distinct CDR3 sequences in its table, and roughly 9% of those were observed once. Clones ranked in the top ten supply about 9.1% of the sample. Sequenced: naive T cells sorted from blood. The sample's cell subset or site label is to be understood as: cells isolated with a human naive T-cell isolation kit. These receptors were obtained from a woman in her forties or fifties in good health.

The V gene is TRBV4-1, the J gene TRBJ2-1; 10 nucleotides line up with TRBD2. Germline trimming cut 2 bases from V and 9 bases from J; bases unmatched to any gene: 7. Germline V gene lookup returns CDR1 MGHRA and CDR2 YSYEKL. CDR3 length: 15 residues. For the CDR3, the DNA is TGCGCCAGCAGCCAAAGGGTAGCGGGAGGTGGTGAGCAGTTCTTC. Translation: CASSQRVAGGGEQFF.

This clonotype was seen a few times. The rearrangement joins TRBV27 to TRBJ1-5; unclear D gene. Germline V gene sequence: CDR1 MNHEY, CDR2 SMNVEV (reference sequence). This CDR3 comprises 14 residues. Trimming stripped 6 bases from V and 1 base from J, with 10 bases between. This chain's CDR3 is CASSQRRSNQPQHF. The CDR3 DNA reads as TGTGCCAGCAGCCAGAGGAGAAGCAATCAGCCCCAGCATTTT.

This clonotype was counted ten times or more. The chain uses TRBV29-1 and TRBJ2-3; the D gene is possibly TRBD2 (6 bases). Germline values: CDR1 SQVTM, CDR2 ANQGSEA. V lost 4 bases and J lost 6, with 14 bases in between. There are 13 residues in the CDR3. The DNA for the CDR3 is TGCAGCGTTGTTGTCCCGGGACTGGATACGCAGTATTTT. Amino acids: CSVVVPGLDTQYF.

This clonotype turned up a few times. V usage is TRBV9 and J usage is TRBJ1-1; tentatively, D is TRBD1 (5 bases). V lost 4 bases and J lost 0, with 7 bases in between. The CDR3 covers 13 residues. From germline, CDR1 is SGDLS and CDR2 YYNGEE. In nucleotides, the CDR3 is TGTGCCAGCAGCAAACAGGTGAACACTGAAGCTTTCTTT. As protein: CASSKQVNTEAFF.

This clonotype was seen many times. The chain links TRBV5-1 to TRBJ2-2, with TRBD2 matching over 10 bases. The CDR3 consists of 16 residues. V was clipped by 0 bases and J by 6 bases; unmatched bases: 5. From germline, CDR1 is SGHRS and CDR2 YFSETQ. In nucleotides, the CDR3 is TGCGCCAGCAGCTTGGAGCCTAGCGGGAGCCCCGGGGAGCTGTTTTTT. Translated: CASSLEPSGSPGELFF.

The gene calls are TRBV6-6 and TRBJ2-7, with D perhaps matching TRBD2 (5 bases). This CDR3 has 13 residues. Deletions cut 4 bases from V and 4 bases from J, with 11 bases between. CDR1 and CDR2 from the germline V gene are MNHNY and SVGAGI (reference sequence). The CDR3 bases are TGTGCCAGCAGTTTGGAAGCGGTATACGAGCAGTACTTC. Translation gives CASSLEAVYEQYF.

This clonotype was detected a few times. This chain links TRBV3-1 with TRBJ1-6; D unresolved. Per the germline V gene, CDR1 is LGHDT and CDR2 is YNNKEL (reference sequence). The CDR3 covers 15 residues. V lost 5 bases and J lost 0, with 8 bases in between. The chain's CDR3 is CASSEWGSYNSPLHF. CDR3 bases: TGTGCCAGCAGCGAATGGGGCTCCTATAATTCACCCCTCCACTTT.

CDR3 nucleotide sequence: TGTGCCAGCAGCTCCACCCCCGGGACAGGGGGCTTTGGCACAGATACGCAGTATTTT. This translates into CASSSTPGTGGFGTDTQYF. V and J are TRBV11-2 and TRBJ2-3; TRBD1 agrees at 12 bases. The CDR3 has 19 residues. CDR1 SGHAT and CDR2 FQNNGV come from the germline V gene. Losses at the gene ends were 4 bases for V and 1 base for J; bases not matched to a gene: 12.

There are a few counts of this clonotype. This chain uses TRBV12-3 or TRBV12-4 with TRBJ1-1, with a possible D match to TRBD1 (6 bases). The CDR3 sequence is 12 residues long. The V end lost 6 bases, the J end lost 8 bases, and 13 bases lay between the germline ends. DNA of the CDR3: TGTGCCAGCAGGTTATCGGGGGCGGAAGCTTTCTTT. Translation: CASRLSGAEAFF.

This clonotype has just a few counts. J is TRBJ2-5 and V is TRBV27; D is undetermined. The ends were cut back, 5 bases at V and 2 bases at J, with 9 bases in the middle. The V gene's germline CDR1 is MNHEY and CDR2 SMNVEV (reference sequence). The CDR3 sequence is 13 residues long. The chain's CDR3 is CASSGLEQETQYF. CDR3 nucleotide sequence: TGTGCCAGCAGTGGGTTGGAGCAAGAGACCCAGTACTTC.

The chain uses TRBV7-2 and TRBJ1-6; D is perhaps TRBD1 (5 bases). V was clipped by 5 bases and J by 6 bases, with 17 bases between them. The germline gives CDR1 SGHTA, CDR2 FQGNSA. The CDR3 sequence is 16 residues long. The CDR3 DNA sequence: TGTGCCAGCAGCCGCCCCCTGGGCAGGGTTAATTCACCCCTCCACTTT. This gives the protein CASSRPLGRVNSPLHF.

This clonotype was counted only a few times. V gene TRBV4-1 combines with J gene TRBJ2-7; perhaps TRBD1 as D (7 bases). This CDR3 region has 15 residues. CDR1 and CDR2 from the germline V gene are MGHRA and YSYEKL. Deletions cut 0 bases from V and 2 bases from J, with 11 bases between. The CDR3 loop reads CASSQDWRGPYEQYV. DNA for the CDR3: TGCGCCAGCAGCCAAGACTGGAGGGGGCCCTACGAGCAGTACGTC.

This chain links TRBV7-2 with TRBJ2-1; TRBD1 agrees at 11 bases. The CDR3 contains 14 residues. Germline V gives CDR1 SGHTA, CDR2 FQGNSA. Trimming at V came to 7 bases and at J to 10 bases, leaving 9 bases not matched to a gene. The CDR3 sequence is CASTLDRGQGEQFF. CDR3 in DNA: TGTGCCAGCACCTTGGACAGGGGGCAGGGGGAGCAGTTCTTC.

The rearrangement uses TRBV27 and TRBJ1-1, with D possibly being TRBD1 (6 bases). The CDR3 spans 14 residues. The germline V and J ends were trimmed by 6 bases and 3 bases, with 14 bases remaining between them. Germline loops: CDR1 MNHEY, CDR2 SMNVEV (reference sequence). DNA of the CDR3: TGTGCCAGCAGACGGGGGGGGCTGCACACTGAAGCTTTCTTT. Translated: CASRRGGLHTEAFF.

This clonotype has just a few counts. The chain joins TRBV10-3 to TRBJ2-7, with 7 bases identical to TRBD1. From germline, CDR1 is ENHRY and CDR2 SYGVKD. CDR3 length equals 15 residues. The V segment lost 8 bases and the J segment 0 bases; nucleotides outside the gene matches: 10. In nucleotides, the CDR3 is TGTGCCATCGCCAGACAGGGAGACCTCTCCTACGAGCAGTACTTC. Translation gives CAIARQGDLSYEQYF.

In this sample, this clonotype turned up a few times. The chain links TRBV9 to TRBJ2-1, with 10 bases fitting TRBD1. Germline CDR1 and CDR2: SGDLS and YYNGEE. The CDR3 sequence is 17 residues long. J gave up 5 bases and V 4 bases, and 12 bases lay outside the gene matches. CDR3 nucleotide sequence: TGTGCCAGCAGCTCTCGCCCGGGGACAGGGGAGGACAATGAGCAGTTCTTC. Protein sequence: CASSSRPGTGEDNEQFF.

This clonotype has a handful of counts. The chain joins TRBV12-3 or TRBV12-4 to TRBJ2-1; D is possibly TRBD1 or TRBD2 (7 bases each). The CDR3 covers 20 residues. V lost 4 bases and J 0 bases, leaving 25 bases between the germline ends. The CDR3 is CASSWRQGRRGRGSYNEQFF. CDR3 nucleotide sequence: TGTGCCAGCAGTTGGAGACAGGGTAGAAGAGGGAGGGGCTCCTACAATGAGCAGTTCTTC.

The gene calls are TRBV7-9 and TRBJ2-7; TRBD2 aligns across 12 bases. The V gene's germline CDR1 is SEHNR and CDR2 FQNEAQ (reference sequence). The CDR3 is made up of 16 amino acids. Trimming cost V 3 bases and J 1 base; bases outside gene matches: 4. CDR3 loop: CASSFVTSGSSYEQYV. In DNA, the CDR3 is TGTGCCAGCAGCTTCGTGACTAGCGGGAGTTCCTACGAGCAGTACGTC.

Ten or more counts support this clonotype. V gene TRBV11-2 combines with J gene TRBJ2-2; TRBD2 matches at 11 bases. This CDR3 is built from 14 residues. J lost 5 bases, V lost 6 bases, and 2 bases had no gene match. CDR1 is SGHAT and CDR2 is FQNNGV in the germline V gene. This CDR3 reads CASSSSGGTGELFF. Written as DNA, the CDR3 is TGTGCCAGCAGTTCTAGCGGGGGGACCGGGGAGCTGTTTTTT.

This clonotype was picked up many times. The J gene is TRBJ1-1, the V gene TRBV4-2; 8 nucleotides align to TRBD1. Germline V gene data show CDR1 as LGHNA and CDR2 as YNFKEQ. This CDR3 contains 16 residues. V was pared by 1 base and J by 2 bases, with 6 bases of the junction left unmatched. CDR3 DNA sequence: TGTGCCAGCAGCCAAGCCGGGACAGGTTTAAACACTGAAGCTTTCTTT. Its protein product is CASSQAGTGLNTEAFF.

This clonotype was seen more than once but under ten times. The CDR3 sequence: CASSLADLGGNYNEQFF. CDR3 nucleotide sequence: TGTGCCAGCAGCCTAGCCGACCTGGGCGGGAATTACAATGAGCAGTTCTTC. This chain joins TRBV3-1 and TRBJ2-1, with TRBD2 as a possible D gene (6 bases). The germline gives CDR1 LGHDT, CDR2 YNNKEL (reference sequence). V gave up 4 bases and J gave up 4 bases, with 20 bases separating them. The CDR3 consists of 17 residues.

This clonotype came up a few times. The V gene is TRBV5-1, the J gene TRBJ2-3, with 7 bases matching TRBD2. V lost 7 bases to trimming and J lost 4 bases; unmatched junction nucleotides: 3. The CDR3 contains 12 residues. The germline V gene has CDR1 SGHRS and CDR2 YFSETQ. CDR3 region: CASSREADTQYF. The CDR3 nucleotides are TGCGCCAGCTCCCGGGAGGCAGATACGCAGTATTTT. The entire variable domain, with the rest obtained from reference TRBV5-1 and TRBJ2-3, is as follows: KAGVTQTPRYLIKTRGQQVTLSCSPISGHRSVSWYQQTPGQGLQFLFEYFSETQRNKGNFPGRFSGRQFSNSRSEMNVSTLELGDSALYLCASSREADTQYFGPGTRLTVL.

As to this clonotype: A single base separates this from a much larger clone, so it may be a read error. This rearrangement joins TRBV15 to TRBJ2-5; D not certain. The CDR3 totals 12 residues. From germline, CDR1 is LNHNV and CDR2 YYDKDF (reference sequence). The germline V and J ends were trimmed by 0 bases and 5 bases, with 4 bases remaining between them. DNA of the CDR3: TGTGCCACCAGCAGAGATATGGAGACCCAGTACTTC. Translation: CATSRDMETQYF.

At least ten counts were recorded for this clonotype. The genes are TRBV27 and TRBJ2-2; D is possibly TRBD1 (5 bases). The CDR3 is 16 residues long. V shed 1 base and J shed 1 base, with 10 bases lying between them. Germline V gives CDR1 MNHEY, CDR2 SMNVEV (reference sequence). DNA for the CDR3: TGTGCCAGCAGTTTATTCACAGGCGGGAACACCGGGGAGCTGTTTTTT. Protein sequence: CASSLFTGGNTGELFF.

Turning to this clonotype: The CDR3 carries no conserved terminal phenylalanine or tryptophan, so it likely arises from a read error. The chain recombines TRBV5-5 with TRBJ2-1; either TRBD1 or TRBD2 may fit D (5 bases each). The V gene's germline CDR1 is SGHKS and CDR2 YYEKEE (reference sequence). CDR3 size: 16 residues. Trimming shortened V by 3 bases and J by 4 bases, and 17 bases separated the two germline ends. The CDR3 reads CASSWWKGTGYNEQFS. CDR3 in DNA: TGTGCCAGCAGCTGGTGGAAAGGGACGGGGTACAATGAGCAGTTCTCC.